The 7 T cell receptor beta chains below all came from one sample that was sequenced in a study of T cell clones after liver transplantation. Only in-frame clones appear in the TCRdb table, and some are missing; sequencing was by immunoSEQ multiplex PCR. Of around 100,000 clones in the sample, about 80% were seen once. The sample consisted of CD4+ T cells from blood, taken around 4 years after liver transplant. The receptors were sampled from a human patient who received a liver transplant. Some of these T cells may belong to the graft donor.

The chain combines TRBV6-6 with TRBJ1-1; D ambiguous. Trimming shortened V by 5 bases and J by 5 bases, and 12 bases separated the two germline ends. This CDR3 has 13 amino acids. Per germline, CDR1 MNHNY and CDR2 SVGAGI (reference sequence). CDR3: CASSPPGRTEAFF. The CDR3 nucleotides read TGTGCCAGCAGTCCGCCGGGGAGGACTGAAGCTTTCTTT.

CDR3 in amino acids: CASSTLTGGSGNTIYF. In DNA form, the CDR3 reads TGTGCCAGTAGTACACTGACGGGGGGCTCTGGAAACACCATATATTTT. The genes are TRBV19 and TRBJ1-3, with D perhaps matching TRBD1 (5 bases). The CDR3 is 16 amino acids. The V end lost 4 bases, the J end lost 0 bases, and 13 bases lay between the germline ends. CDR1 LNHDA and CDR2 SQIVND come from the germline V gene (reference sequence). Using reference TRBV19 and TRBJ1-3 for the parts outside the CDR3, the full variable domain is DGGITQSPKYLFRKEGQNVTLSCEQNLNHDAMYWYRQDPGQGLRLIYYSQIVNDFQKGDIAEGYSVSREKKESFPLTVTSAQKNPTAFYLCASSTLTGGSGNTIYFGEGSWLTVV.

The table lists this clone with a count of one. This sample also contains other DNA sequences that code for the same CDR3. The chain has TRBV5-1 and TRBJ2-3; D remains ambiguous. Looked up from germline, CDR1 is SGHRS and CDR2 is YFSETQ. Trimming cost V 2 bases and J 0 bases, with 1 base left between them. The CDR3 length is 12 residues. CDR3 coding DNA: TGCGCCAGCAGCTTCAGCACAGATACGCAGTATTTT. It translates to CASSFSTDTQYF.

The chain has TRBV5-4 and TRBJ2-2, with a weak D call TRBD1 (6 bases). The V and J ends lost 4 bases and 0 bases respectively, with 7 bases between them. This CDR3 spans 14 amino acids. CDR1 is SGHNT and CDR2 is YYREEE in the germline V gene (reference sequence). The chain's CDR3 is CASSRTANTGELFF. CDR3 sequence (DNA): TGTGCCAGCAGCCGGACAGCGAACACCGGGGAGCTGTTTTTT.

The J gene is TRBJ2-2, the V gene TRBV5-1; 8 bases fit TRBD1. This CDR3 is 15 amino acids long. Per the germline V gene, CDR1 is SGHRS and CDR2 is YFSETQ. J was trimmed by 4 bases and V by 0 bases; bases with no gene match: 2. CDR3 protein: CASSLVQGATGELFF. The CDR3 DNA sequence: TGCGCCAGCAGCTTGGTGCAGGGGGCCACCGGGGAGCTGTTTTTT.

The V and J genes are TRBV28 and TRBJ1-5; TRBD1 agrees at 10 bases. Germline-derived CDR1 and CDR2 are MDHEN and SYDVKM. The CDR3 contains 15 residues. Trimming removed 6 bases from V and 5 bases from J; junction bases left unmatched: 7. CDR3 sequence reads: CASSKDRGSYQPQHF. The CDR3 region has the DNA TGTGCCAGCAGCAAGGACAGGGGGTCTTATCAGCCCCAGCATTTT.

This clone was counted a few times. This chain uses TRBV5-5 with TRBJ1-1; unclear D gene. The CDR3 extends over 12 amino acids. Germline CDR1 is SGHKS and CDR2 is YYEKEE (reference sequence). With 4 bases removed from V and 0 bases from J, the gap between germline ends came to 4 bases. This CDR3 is CASSLMNTEAFF. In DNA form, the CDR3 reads TGTGCCAGCAGCCTAATGAACACTGAAGCTTTCTTT.